Listed below are T cell receptor beta chains from one sample, sequenced in a study of blood T cells in healthy people across ages. One entry per CDR3 protein results from TCRdb running MiXCR on the 5' RACE reads. The top ten clones hold over 10% of a sample with around 1,000,000 distinct CDR3 sequences, 35% to 40% of them seen once. Specimen: blood. The receptors were sampled from a man aged 18 to 29 in good health. Each CDR3 is given with its conserved first and last residue.

13	TRBV20-1	TRBJ1-5	CSASQGARQPQHF
13	TRBV20-1	TRBJ1-5	CSAKATGNQPQHF
15	TRBV10-3	TRBJ1-1	CAIRSGQGLNTEAFF
14	TRBV12-3/TRBV12-4	TRBJ2-2	CASSLEGWAGELFF
16	TRBV7-2	TRBJ1-2	CASSPPPGVGNYGYTF
12	TRBV7-9	TRBJ1-3	CASRLSGNTIYF
17	TRBV6-2/TRBV6-3	TRBJ2-7	CASSPRTGTSAFYEQYF
16	TRBV6-4	TRBJ1-4	CASSETKTSANEKLFF
15	TRBV4-2	TRBJ2-7	CASSQDKGRYYEQYF
13	TRBV12-3/TRBV12-4	TRBJ1-1	CASSLEGTGAAFF
16	TRBV7-2	TRBJ2-3	CASSLPSGGGTDTQYF
14	TRBV20-1	TRBJ1-3	CSAGRGICGNTIYF
13	TRBV3-1	TRBJ1-4	CASSPATVEKLFF
14	TRBV9	TRBJ1-2	CASSVGGEDYGYTF
16	TRBV6-2/TRBV6-3	TRBJ1-1	CASSYDHRGRRTEAFF
16	TRBV7-2	TRBJ2-1	CASSSVISGGANEQFF
16	TRBV7-8	TRBJ1-5	CASSPQTGGGNQPQHF
15	TRBV27	TRBJ2-1	CASSLQQHPYNEQFF